The 29 T cell receptor beta chains below come from one sample, sequenced in a study of blood T cell repertoires in COVID-19. TCRdb's copy holds only in-frame clones and misses some; the assay was immunoSEQ multiplex PCR. Of 100,000 to 150,000 clones listed, roughly nine tenths are singletons. The specimen was peripheral blood. The receptor source for this set is a man aged 45 to 65 with COVID-19, enrolled during active disease.

The V and J genes are TRBV19 and TRBJ1-5; 10 bases align to TRBD1. The CDR3 sequence is 14 residues long. J gave up 2 bases and V 10 bases, and 5 bases lay outside the gene matches. The germline CDR1 and CDR2 sequences are LNHDA and SQIVND (reference sequence). Here the CDR3 DNA reads TGTGCCACCGCCGGGACAGGGGGCAATCAGCCCCAGCATTTT. It codes for CATAGTGGNQPQHF. The full variable domain, completed using reference TRBV19 and TRBJ1-5, is DGGITQSPKYLFRKEGQNVTLSCEQNLNHDAMYWYRQDPGQGLRLIYYSQIVNDFQKGDIAEGYSVSREKKESFPLTVTSAQKNPTAFYLCATAGTGGNQPQHFGDGTRLSIL.

V usage is TRBV28 and J usage is TRBJ2-5; 16 bases match TRBD2. The CDR3 consists of 16 residues. The J segment lost 5 bases and the V segment lost 3 bases, leaving 3 bases of the junction unmatched. Germline loops: CDR1 MDHEN, CDR2 SYDVKM. The CDR3 coding sequence is TGTGCCAGCAGTTTGGGACTAGCGGGAGGGAGTGAGACCCAGTACTTC. This sequence encodes CASSLGLAGGSETQYF.

The chain combines TRBV7-3 with TRBJ2-3; D is possibly TRBD1 (6 bases). CDR1 and CDR2 from the germline V gene are SGHTA and FQGTGA. Trimming took 5 bases from V and 5 from J, leaving 17 bases between them. The CDR3 spans 15 residues. CDR3 amino acids: CASSQSGGLVDTQYF. In DNA, the CDR3 is TGTGCCAGCAGCCAGTCTGGGGGCTTGGTAGATACGCAGTATTTT. Full variable domain (missing parts from reference TRBV7-3 and TRBJ2-3): GAGVSQTPSNKVTEKGKYVELRCDPISGHTALYWYRQSLGQGPEFLIYFQGTGAADDSGLPNDRFFAVRPEGSVSTLKIQRTERGDSAVYLCASSQSGGLVDTQYFGPGTRLTVL.

This sequence joins TRBV28 and TRBJ2-1; TRBD2 might be the D (5 bases). The CDR3 sequence is 15 residues long. Trimming took off 6 bases at V and 7 bases at J, with 19 bases between the two ends. The germline gives CDR1 MDHEN, CDR2 SYDVKM. CDR3 nucleotide sequence: TGTGCCAGCAGCGAAGCCGGTCAGGAGGAAAATGAGCAGTTCTTC. As protein: CASSEAGQEENEQFF. Looking up the rest from reference TRBV28 and TRBJ2-1 gives the full variable domain: DVKVTQSSRYLVKRTGEKVFLECVQDMDHENMFWYRQDPGLGLRLIYFSYDVKMKEKGDIPEGYSVSREKKERFSLILESASTNQTSMYLCASSEAGQEENEQFFGPGTRLTVL.

V is TRBV6-2 or TRBV6-3 and J is TRBJ1-2; 7 positions agree with TRBD1. The CDR3 extends over 13 amino acids. Looked up from germline, CDR1 is MNHEY and CDR2 is SVGEGT. J gave up 5 bases and V 6 bases, and 6 bases lay outside the gene matches. CDR3 sequence: CASSQGQTYGYTF. The CDR3 nucleotides read TGTGCCAGCAGCCAGGGACAGACTTATGGCTACACCTTC.

This clone has more than one count but fewer than ten. The chain has TRBV5-1 and TRBJ2-3; 10 bases fit TRBD2. This CDR3 is 15 amino acids long. V shed 0 bases, J shed 7 bases, and the junction held 5 bases outside the gene matches. Germline values: CDR1 SGHRS, CDR2 YFSETQ. The CDR3 coding sequence is TGCGCCAGCAGCTTGGTGCTAGCGGGAGCTAATACGCAGTATTTT. As protein: CASSLVLAGANTQYF.

In this sample, this clone turned up once. The rearrangement joins TRBV5-4 to TRBJ1-2; D perhaps matches TRBD1 (5 bases). The CDR3 length is 14 residues. Trimming removed 2 bases from V and 2 bases from J, with 10 bases in between. Germline CDR1 reads SGHNT; CDR2 reads YYREEE (reference sequence). CDR3 loop: CASSFGRVNYGYTF. The CDR3 nucleotides are TGTGCCAGCAGCTTCGGCAGGGTCAACTATGGCTACACCTTC.

This chain uses TRBV30 with TRBJ2-5; 11 bases agree with TRBD1. The CDR3 extends over 15 amino acids. V lost 3 bases and J lost 6; bases outside the gene matches: 9. CDR1 GTSNPN and CDR2 SVGIG come from the germline V gene (reference sequence). In DNA form, the CDR3 reads TGTGCCTGGAGCCGAACCGGACAGGGGGCAAAGACCCAGTACTTC. Translation gives CAWSRTGQGAKTQYF.

The chain uses TRBV5-5 and TRBJ1-3; TRBD1 is a possible D gene (5 bases). The V gene's germline CDR1 is SGHKS and CDR2 YYEKEE (reference sequence). V gave up 0 bases and J gave up 2 bases, with 9 bases separating them. CDR3 size: 15 residues. CDR3 in DNA: TGTGCCAGCAGCTTGGCCCGGGGGGCTGGAAACACCATATATTTT. Its protein product is CASSLARGAGNTIYF.

This sequence joins TRBV6-6 and TRBJ2-2, with a possible D match to TRBD2 (5 bases). The length of the CDR3 is 14 residues. Per germline, CDR1 MNHNY and CDR2 SVGAGI (reference sequence). V shed 7 bases and J shed 1 base, with 10 bases lying between them. The CDR3, as DNA: TGTGCCAGCATGCCCGGGGTGAACACCGGGGAGCTGTTTTTT. Protein: CASMPGVNTGELFF.

The J gene is TRBJ2-7, the V gene TRBV28, with 8 positions matching TRBD1. J was trimmed by 6 bases and V by 4 bases; bases with no gene match: 8. Per germline, CDR1 MDHEN and CDR2 SYDVKM. The CDR3 totals 14 residues. The CDR3 bases are TGTGCCAGCAGTTCCGGGACAGGACGCTCCGAGCAGTACTTC. This translates into CASSSGTGRSEQYF.

This chain uses TRBV4-1 with TRBJ2-1; tentative D call: TRBD2 (6 bases). The CDR3 length is 14 residues. V lost 2 bases to trimming and J lost 10 bases, with 15 bases between them. Looked up from germline, CDR1 is MGHRA and CDR2 is YSYEKL. The CDR3 DNA sequence: TGCGCCAGCAGCCAACCCCGGGAGCGGTGGGAGCAGTTCTTC. Its protein product is CASSQPRERWEQFF.

The genes are TRBV10-3 and TRBJ2-5; weak D call: TRBD2 (5 bases). The CDR3 loop spans 16 amino acids. CDR1 and CDR2 from the germline V gene are ENHRY and SYGVKD. Between the trimmed V and J ends, which lost 5 bases and 2 bases, there was a span of 18 bases. The CDR3 protein is CAISLASPIEQETQYF. The CDR3 DNA sequence: TGTGCCATCAGTCTAGCTAGCCCTATAGAGCAAGAGACCCAGTACTTC.

The chain carries TRBV7-2 and TRBJ2-7, with D tentatively TRBD2 (6 bases). V was cut by 7 bases and J by 3 bases, with 16 bases left in between. From germline, CDR1 is SGHTA and CDR2 FQGNSA. CDR3 length: 14 residues. The CDR3 loop is CASTPGRSNYEQYF. CDR3 nucleotides: TGTGCCAGCACCCCGGGGAGGTCCAACTACGAGCAGTACTTC.

This clone was seen more than once but under ten times. The rearrangement links TRBV11-2 to TRBJ2-7; TRBD1 aligns across 9 bases. Germline CDR1 is SGHAT and CDR2 is FQNNGV. The ends lost 1 base at V and 9 bases at J; junction bases unmatched: 10. This CDR3 has 15 amino acids. CDR3 bases: TGTGCCAGCAGCTTAGGACAGGGGGATTCAGGAGTGCAGTACGTC. Amino acids: CASSLGQGDSGVQYV.

The rearrangement joins TRBV7-9 to TRBJ1-1, with D hard to call. The CDR3 has 14 residues. Germline V CDR1 and CDR2: SEHNR, FQNEAQ (reference sequence). V lost 5 bases, J lost 0 bases, and 10 bases lay in between. CDR3 amino acids: CASSRALLNTEAFF. The CDR3 bases are TGTGCCAGCAGCCGCGCACTGCTGAACACTGAAGCTTTCTTT.

This sequence joins TRBV18 and TRBJ1-2; possible D gene TRBD1, 6 bases. Germline-derived CDR1 and CDR2 are KGHSH and LQKENI. The CDR3 extends over 15 amino acids. Trimming pared 0 bases from V and 1 base from J, leaving 9 bases between. The CDR3 coding sequence is TGTGCCAGCTCACCACCGGCAGGGGATAACTATGGCTACACCTTC. This translates into CASSPPAGDNYGYTF.

This rearrangement joins TRBV2 to TRBJ2-3; TRBD1 is a possible D gene (5 bases). Trimming removed 8 bases at V and 2 bases at J, with 17 bases between. The CDR3 extends over 15 amino acids. Germline CDR1 is SNHLY and CDR2 is FYNNEI. CDR3 amino acids: CASQGRGTYTDTQYF. The CDR3 DNA reads TGTGCCAGCCAGGGTAGGGGAACTTACACAGATACGCAGTATTTT.

This chain uses TRBV4-2 with TRBJ1-1; D gene uncertain. Germline V lookup: CDR1 LGHNA, CDR2 YNFKEQ. This CDR3 region has 15 residues. V gave up 0 bases and J gave up 1 base, with 9 bases separating them. CDR3 sequence reads: CASSQEPRQNTEAFF. In DNA, the CDR3 is TGTGCCAGCAGCCAAGAACCCAGGCAGAACACTGAAGCTTTCTTT.

This clone was picked up one time. V and J are TRBV30 and TRBJ2-7; 12 positions match TRBD2. Trimming removed 0 bases from V and 3 bases from J; junction bases left unmatched: 6. The CDR3 spans 16 residues. Germline V lookup: CDR1 GTSNPN, CDR2 SVGIG (reference sequence). The CDR3 spells CAWSVRTSGINYEQYF. CDR3 in DNA: TGTGCCTGGAGTGTACGGACTAGCGGGATTAACTACGAGCAGTACTTC.

About this clone itself: Germline and junction disagree at one end, which may indicate a read error. The chain has TRBV10-3 and TRBJ2-2; 8 bases fit TRBD1. The CDR3 extends over 14 amino acids. Per germline, CDR1 ENHRY and CDR2 SYGVKD. CDR3 sequence reads: CAIGEQGDTGELFF. Here the CDR3 DNA reads TGTGCCATCGGTGAACAGGGGGACACCGGGGAGCTGTTTTTT.

As concerns this clone: Compared with germline, one end of the junction differs, possibly owing to a read error. The V and J genes are TRBV28 and TRBJ1-2, with 7 bases fitting TRBD1. The CDR3 has 12 amino acids. Germline CDR1 MDHEN, CDR2 SYDVKM. CDR3 residues: CASSFRDREDNF. CDR3 nucleotides: TGTGCCAGCAGCTTCCGTGACAGGGAGGATAACTTC.

J is TRBJ2-3 and V is TRBV5-1; 9 positions agree with TRBD2. Germline values: CDR1 SGHRS, CDR2 YFSETQ. V gave up 3 bases and J gave up 0 bases; unmatched junction bases: 5. The CDR3 runs 16 residues. The chain's CDR3 is CASSSGLAPSTDTQYF. The CDR3, as DNA: TGCGCCAGCAGCTCAGGACTAGCGCCTAGCACAGATACGCAGTATTTT.

The chain combines TRBV11-2 with TRBJ2-7; D is undetermined. V dropped 4 bases and J dropped 0 bases, with 4 bases sitting between them. Germline assignment: CDR1 SGHAT and CDR2 FQNNGV. This CDR3 is built from 12 residues. CDR3 in amino acids: CASSSSSYEQYF. The CDR3 region has the DNA TGTGCCAGCAGCTCGAGCTCCTACGAGCAGTACTTC. The complete variable domain, with remaining parts taken from reference TRBV11-2 and TRBJ2-7, reads EAGVAQSPRYKIIEKRQSVAFWCNPISGHATLYWYQQILGQGPKLLIQFQNNGVVDDSQLPKDRFSAERLKGVDSTLKIQPAKLEDSAVYLCASSSSSYEQYFGPGTRLTVT.

Written as DNA, the CDR3 is TGTGCCAGCAGGTTTAGCGGGGGCTACGAGCAGTACTTC. It specifies CASRFSGGYEQYF. This chain uses TRBV7-2 with TRBJ2-7; 9 bases map to TRBD2. CDR1 is SGHTA and CDR2 is FQGNSA in the germline V gene. This CDR3 region has 13 residues. The junction had 3 bases not matched to a gene; V was cut back by 6 bases and J by 3 bases.

This clone was recorded only once. The rearrangement links TRBV18 to TRBJ1-4, with unresolved D. The germline CDR1 and CDR2 sequences are KGHSH and LQKENI. Trimming took off 2 bases at V and 5 bases at J, with 6 bases between the two ends. The CDR3 runs to 13 residues. The CDR3 coding sequence is TGTGCCAGCTCACCATCCGGGAATGAAAAACTGTTTTTT. This encodes CASSPSGNEKLFF.

The J gene is TRBJ1-2, the V gene TRBV7-8; D gene unclear. The V gene's germline CDR1 is SGHVS and CDR2 FQNEAQ. Between the trimmed V and J ends, which lost 1 base and 7 bases, there was a span of 16 bases. This CDR3 contains 15 residues. CDR3 DNA: TGTGCCAGCAGCTTAGGGGCCAGCTTCCCATTTGGCTACACCTTC. Its protein product is CASSLGASFPFGYTF.

CDR3 DNA sequence: TGTGCCAGCAGCCCGCTTAGAGATACGCAGTATTTT. Translated, it gives CASSPLRDTQYF. The V gene is TRBV6-6, the J gene TRBJ2-3; D ambiguous. This CDR3 is built from 12 residues. V lost 6 bases and J 5 bases, leaving 9 bases between the germline ends. The germline CDR1 and CDR2 sequences are MNHNY and SVGAGI (reference sequence).

The sample holds one count of this clone. The chain combines TRBV9 with TRBJ2-2; 8 bases map to TRBD2. There are 15 residues in the CDR3. After removal of 4 bases from V and 0 bases from J, the junction contained 2 bases not matched to a gene. Per the germline V gene, CDR1 is SGDLS and CDR2 is YYNGEE. This chain's CDR3 is CASSPGGANTGELFF. DNA for the CDR3: TGTGCCAGCAGCCCCGGGGGGGCGAACACCGGGGAGCTGTTTTTT.